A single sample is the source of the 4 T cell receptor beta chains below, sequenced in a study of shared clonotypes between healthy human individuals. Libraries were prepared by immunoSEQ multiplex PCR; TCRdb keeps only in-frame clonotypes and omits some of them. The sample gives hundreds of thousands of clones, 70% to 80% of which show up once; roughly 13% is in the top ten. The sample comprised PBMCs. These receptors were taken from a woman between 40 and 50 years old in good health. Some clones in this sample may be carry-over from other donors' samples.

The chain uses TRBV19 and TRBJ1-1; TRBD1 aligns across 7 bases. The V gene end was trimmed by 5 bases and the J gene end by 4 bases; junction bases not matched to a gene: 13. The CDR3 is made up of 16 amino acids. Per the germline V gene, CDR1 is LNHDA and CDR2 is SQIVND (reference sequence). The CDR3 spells CASSLRQGRLSTEAFF. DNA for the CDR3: TGTGCCAGTAGTCTCCGACAGGGAAGGTTAAGCACTGAAGCTTTCTTT.

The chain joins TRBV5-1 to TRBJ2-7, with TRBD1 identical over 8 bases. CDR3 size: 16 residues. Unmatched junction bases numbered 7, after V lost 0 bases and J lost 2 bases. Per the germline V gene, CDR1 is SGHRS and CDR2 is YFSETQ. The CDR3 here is CASSLAPTGVTYEQYF. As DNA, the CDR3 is TGCGCCAGCAGCTTGGCCCCGACAGGGGTCACCTACGAGCAGTACTTC.

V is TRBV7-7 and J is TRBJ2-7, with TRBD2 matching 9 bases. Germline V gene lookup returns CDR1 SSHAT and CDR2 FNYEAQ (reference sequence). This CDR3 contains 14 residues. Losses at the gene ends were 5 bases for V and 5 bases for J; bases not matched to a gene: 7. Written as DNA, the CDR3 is TGTGCCAGCAGCCCTTCTAGCGGGAACGACGAGCAGTACTTC. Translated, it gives CASSPSSGNDEQYF.

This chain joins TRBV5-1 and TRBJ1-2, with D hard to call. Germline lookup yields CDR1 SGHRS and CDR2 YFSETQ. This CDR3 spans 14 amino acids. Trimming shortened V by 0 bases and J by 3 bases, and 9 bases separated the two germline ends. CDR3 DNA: TGCGCCAGCAGCTTGGATCCCCCGTACTATGGCTACACCTTC. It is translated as CASSLDPPYYGYTF.